The sequence of this T cell receptor (beta chain) was determined in a study of CD8 T cells in Susac syndrome (dated by TCRdb to between 2018 and 2020). At the level of the whole study: Whether CD8+ T cell activation and differentiation in Susac syndrome was antigen driven was tested using repertoire sequencing. Clonality of the CD8+ T cell repertoire was compared between around eleven healthy donors, roughly 14 Susac syndrome patients and 15 multiple sclerosis patients. General conclusions and limits of the study: The number of individuals in the TCR sequencing and HLA analysis was acknowledged as relatively small.

RNA was extracted with the RNeasy kit and about 0.45 to 1 ug was reverse transcribed using random hexamers. The immunoSEQ multiplex PCR assay, covering 54 Vbeta and 13 Jbeta segments, was used to amplify TCR beta CDR3 regions. PCR amplification bias was corrected using a synthetic template baseline for primer optimization and computational correction. Concerning the study's data processing: Reads were annotated to V, D and J genes per IMGT and analyzed with immunoSEQ Analyzer, keeping only productive sequences. Clonality was calculated as one minus the Shannon entropy normalized by log2 of the number of productive unique sequences. For each patient and control, public and private clones were evaluated among the 100 most prevalent clones. Clones were defined as Susac-specific if absent from the healthy and MS cohorts, from approximately 1,100 published viral clones and from other ImmuneACCESS disease sequences. Starting from the raw public reads, TCRdb applied fastp trimming at Q25, assembled clones with MiXCR and retained in-frame beta chains. When rows share a CDR3 protein, they turn into one entry using the most common DNA and genes. None of the V and J calls come from the authors' own analysis; TCRdb made them. A total of roughly 400,000 distinct CDR3 sequences appear in this sample, 75% to 90% of them only once. Of the sample, approximately 0.12% is held by the ten largest clones.

With regard to this clonotype: Its recognized antigen is unknown. No much larger clone exists at a distance of one base, and base qualities are not known.

High-throughput TCR beta sequencing profiled peripheral blood CD8+ and CD4+ T cells from healthy donors, Susac syndrome patients and multiple sclerosis patients. Multiple sclerosis controls were treatment-naive patients with stable or active relapsing-remitting disease fulfilling revised McDonald criteria. Bulk CD8+ and CD4+ T cells were purified by magnetic negative isolation, while CD8+ TEMRA cells were enriched using FACS. Blood was drawn into EDTA tubes, processed within 24 hours, and PBMCs were isolated by density gradient centrifugation. PBMCs intended for TCR sequencing were cryopreserved in liquid nitrogen and were subsequently thawed in a 37 degrees C water bath. The sorted or isolated CD4+, CD8+ and CD8+ TEMRA cells had a purity of 90% or higher. V sheds 2 bases and J sheds 0 bases, leaving 8 bases between their ends. From the cysteine through the phenylalanine, the CDR3 covers 15 amino acids. Just the 45-base CDR3 DNA is kept, in frame starting at base 1. Reading the germline V gene gives CDR1 MNHNS and CDR2 SASEGT.

The TCR originated in a human donor with multiple sclerosis. The specimen was CD8+ T cells from PBMCs. The rearranged segments are TRBV6-1 and TRBJ1-5; the D gene is perhaps TRBD1, on 6 matching bases. The DNA is TGTGCCAGCAGTGAAAGGACAGCTAGCAATCAGCCCCAGCATTTT. It codes for CASSERTASNQPQHF.